This T cell receptor beta chain was identified in a study of technical replicates of blood from a few donors. TCRdb's copy holds only in-frame clones and misses some; the assay was immunoSEQ multiplex PCR. Of about 60,000 clones in the sample, roughly 86% were seen once. Germline V gene lookup returns CDR1 MNHNY and CDR2 SVGAGI (reference sequence). This CDR3 has 14 residues. V dropped 3 bases and J dropped 0 bases, with 5 bases sitting between them. The specimen sequenced was PBMCs. The sequence came from a human donor in good health. Some clones in this sample may be carry-over from other donors' samples. The chain uses TRBV6-6 and TRBJ2-2; D remains unclear. The CDR3 loop is CASSYTTNTGELFF. The CDR3 region has the DNA TGTGCCAGCAGTTATACTACGAACACCGGGGAGCTGTTTTTT.